This entry lists 14 T cell receptor beta chains sequenced from one sample in a study of T cell repertoires in cytomegalovirus infection. No cognate antigen is known for these TCRs. One entry per CDR3 protein, called by TCRdb with MiXCR from the reads. The table includes a few hundred thousand distinct CDR3 sequences, just under 35% detected once. The sequences come from cultured PBMCs, collected from culture after CMV antigen stimulation. The receptors derive from a human donor in good health (CMV status not recorded). Some clones in this sample may be carry-over from other donors' samples.

This clonotype was counted only a few times. The CDR3: CASSLVGIYEQYV. The CDR3 nucleotides read TGTGCCAGCAGCTTAGTTGGGATCTACGAGCAGTACGTC. The rearrangement links TRBV7-2 to TRBJ2-7; D gene uncertain. The CDR3 sequence is 13 residues long. Between the trimmed V and J ends, which lost 1 base and 3 bases, there was a span of 7 bases. From germline, CDR1 is SGHTA and CDR2 FQGNSA.

This chain connects TRBV7-2 to TRBJ1-2, with D uncertain. Germline assignment: CDR1 SGHTA and CDR2 FQGNSA. With 5 bases removed from V and 4 bases from J, the gap between germline ends came to 23 bases. The CDR3 has 17 residues. This CDR3 reads CASSLSRQPALGYGYTF. The DNA of the CDR3 is TGTGCCAGCAGCCTCTCCCGGCAACCGGCGCTTGGCTATGGCTACACCTTC.

Only a few counts were recorded for this clonotype. The V gene is TRBV4-1, the J gene TRBJ1-5; 7 nucleotides align to TRBD1. Trimming removed 0 bases from V and 2 bases from J; junction bases left unmatched: 4. Germline V lookup: CDR1 MGHRA, CDR2 YSYEKL. This CDR3 is built from 16 residues. The CDR3 region has the DNA TGCGCCAGCAGCCAAGATGGGGGACAGCGCAATCAGCCCCAGCATTTT. Translated, it gives CASSQDGGQRNQPQHF.

This clonotype has only a few counts. DNA for the CDR3: TGTGCCAGCAGCACCGCTAGGGGTTATTATATGGGCACAGATACGCAGTATTTT. This encodes CASSTARGYYMGTDTQYF. The rearrangement joins TRBV7-6 to TRBJ2-3; perhaps TRBD1 as D (5 bases). Germline loops: CDR1 SGHVS, CDR2 FNYEAQ. Trimming took 5 bases from V and 1 from J, leaving 22 bases between them. CDR3 size: 18 residues.

The gene calls are TRBV28 and TRBJ1-1, with D perhaps matching TRBD1 (6 bases). Germline V gene sequence: CDR1 MDHEN, CDR2 SYDVKM. V was clipped by 7 bases and J by 4 bases, with 16 bases between them. The CDR3 extends over 14 amino acids. The CDR3 sequence is CASTILQGRTEAFF. The DNA of the CDR3 is TGTGCCAGCACTATTTTACAGGGTCGCACTGAAGCTTTCTTT.

This clonotype was seen more than once but under ten times. The chain uses TRBV7-2 and TRBJ1-5; 7 bases agree with TRBD1. The germline V gene has CDR1 SGHTA and CDR2 FQGNSA. V lost 3 bases to trimming and J lost 0 bases; unmatched junction nucleotides: 5. The CDR3 spans 16 residues. The DNA for the CDR3 is TGTGCCAGCAGCTTGGAGACAGGGTATAGCAATCAGCCCCAGCATTTT. It yields the protein CASSLETGYSNQPQHF.

This chain uses TRBV2 with TRBJ2-3; weak D call: TRBD1 (5 bases). V was trimmed by 1 base and J by 1 base, leaving 6 bases between them. Germline V lookup: CDR1 SNHLY, CDR2 FYNNEI. The CDR3 is made up of 14 amino acids. CDR3 amino acids: CASSEGGGTDTQYF. The CDR3 coding sequence is TGTGCCAGCAGTGAAGGGGGCGGCACAGATACGCAGTATTTT.

The V call is TRBV20-1, the J call TRBJ1-5; possibly TRBD1 for D (6 bases). Trimming took 0 bases from V and 6 from J, leaving 18 bases between them. Germline V gene sequence: CDR1 DFQATT, CDR2 SNEGSKA (reference sequence). There are 16 residues in the CDR3. The CDR3 nucleotides are TGCAGTGCTAGAGACCCGACAGGACGGGTCTCTCAGCCCCAGCATTTT. Translated: CSARDPTGRVSQPQHF.

The chain combines TRBV5-4 with TRBJ1-1; 7 bases map to TRBD1. In germline, CDR1 is SGHNT, CDR2 YYREEE (reference sequence). The CDR3 is 14 amino acids. The V segment lost 4 bases and the J segment 0 bases; nucleotides outside the gene matches: 3. The CDR3 here is CASSQGGLNTEAFF. The CDR3, as DNA: TGTGCCAGCAGCCAGGGGGGTCTGAACACTGAAGCTTTCTTT.

This clonotype was observed at least ten times. J is TRBJ2-1 and V is TRBV7-9, with D unresolved. Germline V gives CDR1 SEHNR, CDR2 FQNEAQ (reference sequence). The CDR3 spans 14 residues. Trimming stripped 5 bases from V and 9 bases from J, with 17 bases between. The CDR3 loop reads CASSPRILSGEQFF. CDR3 nucleotides: TGTGCCAGCAGCCCCAGAATTCTTTCGGGTGAGCAGTTCTTC.

The chain joins TRBV4-3 to TRBJ2-1; no clear D. The CDR3 has 15 residues. CDR1 is LGHNA and CDR2 is YSLEER in the germline V gene. V lost 0 bases, J lost 2 bases, and 8 bases lay in between. CDR3 region: CASSQDSWAYNEQFF. The CDR3 coding sequence is TGCGCCAGCAGCCAAGATAGCTGGGCCTACAATGAGCAGTTCTTC.

This clonotype was recorded a few times. The genes are TRBV7-9 and TRBJ2-2, with no clear D. The CDR3 is made up of 14 amino acids. Germline V CDR1 and CDR2: SEHNR, FQNEAQ (reference sequence). V dropped 7 bases and J dropped 2 bases, with 11 bases sitting between them. The CDR3, as DNA: TGTGCCAGCACCATAATCGTTAACACCGGGGAGCTGTTTTTT. Its translation: CASTIIVNTGELFF.

V and J are TRBV5-1 and TRBJ2-4, with D possibly being TRBD1 or TRBD2 (5 bases each). Per the germline V gene, CDR1 is SGHRS and CDR2 is YFSETQ. This CDR3 has 17 amino acids. V lost 3 bases and J lost 0, with 16 bases in between. The CDR3 nucleotides read TGCGCCAGCAGCTCGATCGGGACCACTGTAGCCAAAAACATTCAGTACTTC. The encoded protein is CASSSIGTTVAKNIQYF.

V usage is TRBV12-3 or TRBV12-4 and J usage is TRBJ2-1, with TRBD2 as a possible D gene (6 bases). Trimming removed 1 base at V and 6 bases at J, with 13 bases between. The length of the CDR3 is 15 residues. CDR3 in DNA: TGTGCCAGCAGTTTAGGGGACTTACCTCGCAATGAGCAGTTCTTC. Its translation is CASSLGDLPRNEQFF.